This T cell receptor beta chain was identified during a study of beta chain features in type 1 diabetes. Investigators reverse transcribed all isolated RNA, so they sequenced expressed TCRB transcripts. Clones were read by immunoSEQ multiplex PCR, and TCRdb kept only the in-frame ones, dropping some. The sample contains about 360,000 clones, roughly an eighth of which appear only once. The CDR3 is 15 amino acids. Trimming stripped 5 bases from V and 7 bases from J, with 15 bases between. In germline, CDR1 is MDHEN, CDR2 SYDVKM. This clone was seen a handful of times. What was sequenced was naive CD4+ T cells from blood. The TCR was taken from a man between 18 and 35 years old in good health. This chain links TRBV28 with TRBJ1-6; D is uncertain. The DNA for the CDR3 is TGTGCCAGCAGTGGAACCCGGAGGATGAATTCACCCCTCCACTTT. It encodes CASSGTRRMNSPLHF.